Included here is one TCR beta chain sequence, with context. Its target is unknown. This record belongs to a study of identical twins. Study-level points and caveats: Among beta out-of-frame sequences, excess sharing between twins appeared weaker. Abundant cord blood beta clonotypes carried fewer insertions; memory repertoires showed none. The study found excess low generation probability among twin-shared out-of-frame alpha sequences.

TCRdb reanalysed the 5' RACE reads using MiXCR and keeps one entry per CDR3 protein. The table shows approximately 240,000 distinct CDR3 sequences, with roughly an eighth occurring only once. V gave up 4 bases and J gave up 3 bases, with 13 bases separating them. The CDR3 runs 14 residues. The germline V gene encodes CDR1 SGHTA and CDR2 FQGNSA. The TCR sequence derives from a woman under 30 in good health. This chain connects TRBV7-2 to TRBJ2-7; D possibly corresponds to TRBD2 (5 bases). Sequencing was performed on memory (CD45RO+) T cells sorted from blood. CDR3 sequence: CASSSQTGNYEQYF. In DNA, the CDR3 is TGTGCCAGCAGCTCTCAGACGGGGAACTACGAGCAGTACTTC.